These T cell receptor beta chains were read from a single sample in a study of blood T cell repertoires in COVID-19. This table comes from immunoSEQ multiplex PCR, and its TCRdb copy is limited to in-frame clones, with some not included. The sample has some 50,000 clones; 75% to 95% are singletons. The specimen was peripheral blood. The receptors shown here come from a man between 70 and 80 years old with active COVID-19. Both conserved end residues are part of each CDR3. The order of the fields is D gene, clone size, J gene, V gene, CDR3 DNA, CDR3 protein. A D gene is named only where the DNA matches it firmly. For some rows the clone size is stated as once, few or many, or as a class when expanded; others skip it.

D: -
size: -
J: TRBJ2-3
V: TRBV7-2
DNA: TGTGCCAGCAGCTCCCGGCGGGCTCGTTTATCTACGCAGTATTTT
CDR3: CASSSRRARLSTQYF

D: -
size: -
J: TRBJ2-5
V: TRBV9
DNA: TGTGCCAGCAGCGTAGCGCAGAACCAAGAGACCCAGTACTTC
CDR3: CASSVAQNQETQYF

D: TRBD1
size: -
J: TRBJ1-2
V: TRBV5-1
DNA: TGCGCCAGCAGCGGATCGGACAGGGGTTCCTATGGCTACACCTTC
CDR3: CASSGSDRGSYGYTF

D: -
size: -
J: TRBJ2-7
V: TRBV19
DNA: TGTGCCAGTAGGTTTGCTGGTCAGTACGAGCAGTACTTC
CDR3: CASRFAGQYEQYF

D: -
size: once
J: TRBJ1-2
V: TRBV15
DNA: TGTGCCACCAGCAGAGATTTACTTTATGGCTACACCTTC
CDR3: CATSRDLLYGYTF

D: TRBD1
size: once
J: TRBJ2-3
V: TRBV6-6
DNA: TGTGCCAGCAGACAGGGGTTCGGGGATACGCAGTATTTT
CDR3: CASRQGFGDTQYF

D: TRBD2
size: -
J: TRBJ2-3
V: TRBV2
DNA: TGTGCCAGCAGTGAAGCCCCTCCTTTGCGGGGGGGCCGAGCAGATACGCAGTATTTT
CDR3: CASSEAPPLRGGRADTQYF

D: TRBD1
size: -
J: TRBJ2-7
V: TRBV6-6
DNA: TGTGCCAGCAGTCCCCCGGGACAGGGCTCCTACGAGCAGTACTTC
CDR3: CASSPPGQGSYEQYF

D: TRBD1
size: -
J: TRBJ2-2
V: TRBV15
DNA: TGTGCCACCAACCCAACAGGGGACACCGGGGAGCTGTTTTTT
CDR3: CATNPTGDTGELFF

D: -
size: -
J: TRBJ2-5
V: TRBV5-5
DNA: TGTGCCAGCAGCTTCACGTCCAGGGAAGAGACCCAGTACTTC
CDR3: CASSFTSREETQYF

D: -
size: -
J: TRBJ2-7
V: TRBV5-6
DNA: TGTGCCAGCAGCCCAAGAATGGAGCTGAACGAGCAGTACTTC
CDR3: CASSPRMELNEQYF

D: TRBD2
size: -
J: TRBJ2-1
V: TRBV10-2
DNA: TGCGCCAGCAGTAGCCCTAGCGGGGCCTACAATGAGCAGTTCTTC
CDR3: CASSSPSGAYNEQFF

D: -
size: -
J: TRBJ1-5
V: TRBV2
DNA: TGTGCCAGCAAATTGGGACTGAGCAATCAGCCCCAGCATTTT
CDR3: CASKLGLSNQPQHF

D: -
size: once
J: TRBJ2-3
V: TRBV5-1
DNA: TGCGCCAGCAGCTTCGCCAGGGCTGCGAGAGATACGCAGTATTTT
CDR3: CASSFARAARDTQYF

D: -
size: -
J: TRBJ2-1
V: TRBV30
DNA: TGTGCCTGGAGTCGAGGGGGGGCGCGAAATGAGCAGTTCTTC
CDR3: CAWSRGGARNEQFF

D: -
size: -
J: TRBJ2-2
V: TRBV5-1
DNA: TGCGCCAGCAGAGGGGGGGCCTCCGGGGAGCTGTTTTTT
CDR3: CASRGGASGELFF

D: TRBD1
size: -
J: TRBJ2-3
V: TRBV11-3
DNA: TGTGCCAGCAGCGCGGGACAGGGGGCTGTAGATACGCAGTATTTT
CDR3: CASSAGQGAVDTQYF

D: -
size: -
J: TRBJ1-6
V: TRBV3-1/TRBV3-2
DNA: TGTGCCAGCAGCCAAGGGCAAGATAATTCACCCCTCCACTTT
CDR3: CASSQGQDNSPLHF

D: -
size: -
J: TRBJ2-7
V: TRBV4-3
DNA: TGCGCCAGCAGCCTGGGACACGGAACCTACGAGCAGTACTTC
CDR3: CASSLGHGTYEQYF

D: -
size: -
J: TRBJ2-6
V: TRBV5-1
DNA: TGCGCCAGCAACGGGGGACTCCCCCCTGGGGCCAACGTCCTGACTTTC
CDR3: CASNGGLPPGANVLTF

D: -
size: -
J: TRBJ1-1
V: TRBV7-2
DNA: TGTGCCAGCAGCCCTGGCCGGGACACTGAAGCTTTCTTT
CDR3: CASSPGRDTEAFF

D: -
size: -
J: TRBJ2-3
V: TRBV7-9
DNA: TGTGCCAGCAGCTCCTCGGGGGGCGGCAGCACAGATACGCAGTATTTT
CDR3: CASSSSGGGSTDTQYF

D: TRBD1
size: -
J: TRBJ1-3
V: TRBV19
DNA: TGTGCCAGTAGTACCACAGGGGTCGGGAACACCATATATTTT
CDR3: CASSTTGVGNTIYF

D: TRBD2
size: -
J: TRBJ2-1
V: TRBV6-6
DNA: TGTGCCAGCAGTCGAGGGACTAGCGGGGGCAATGAGCAGTTCTTC
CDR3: CASSRGTSGGNEQFF

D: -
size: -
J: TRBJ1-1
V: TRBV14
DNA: TGTGCCAGCAGCCTCCTCGGACAGTTAGGAGAAGCTTTCTTT
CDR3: CASSLLGQLGEAFF

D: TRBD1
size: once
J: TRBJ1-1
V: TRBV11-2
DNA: TGTGCCAGCAGCCCGTTGACAGGGAGGAACACTGAAGCTTTCTTT
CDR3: CASSPLTGRNTEAFF

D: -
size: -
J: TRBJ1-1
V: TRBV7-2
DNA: TGTGCCAGCAGACCCGACAGGCGGAGCACTGAAGCTTTCTTT
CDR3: CASRPDRRSTEAFF

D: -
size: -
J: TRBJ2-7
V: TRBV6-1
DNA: TGTGCCAGCAGTGAAATCCAGGTTCCCGAGCAGTACTTC
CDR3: CASSEIQVPEQYF

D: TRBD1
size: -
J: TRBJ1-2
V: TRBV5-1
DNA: TGCGCCAGCAGCCTAGGGGGACAGCCTCCCTATGGCTACACCTTC
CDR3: CASSLGGQPPYGYTF

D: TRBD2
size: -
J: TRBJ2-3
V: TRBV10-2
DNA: TGCGCCAGCAGAGGGACTAGCGGGGGGTCCCGTACTAGCACAGATACGCAGTATTTT
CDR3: CASRGTSGGSRTSTDTQYF

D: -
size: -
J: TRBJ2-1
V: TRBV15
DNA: TGTGCCACCAGCAGAGATATCGGGGTGAATGAGCAGTTCTTC
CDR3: CATSRDIGVNEQFF

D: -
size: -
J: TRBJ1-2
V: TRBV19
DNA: TGTGCCAGTAGTCGACAGAGGAGTAGCTATGGCTACACCTTC
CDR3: CASSRQRSSYGYTF

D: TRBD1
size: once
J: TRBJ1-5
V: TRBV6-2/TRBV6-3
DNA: TGTGCCAGCAGTAGCCCTGGGGGACAGGGGGCAGTTCAGCCCCAGCATTTT
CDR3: CASSSPGGQGAVQPQHF

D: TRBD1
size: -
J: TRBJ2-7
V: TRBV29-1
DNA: TGCAGCGTGGAGGGACAGGTGGGAACAGGGCAGTACTTC
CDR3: CSVEGQVGTGQYF

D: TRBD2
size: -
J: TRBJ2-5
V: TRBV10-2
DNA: TGCGCCAGCAGTGGTAGCGGGGGGCTCCAAGAGACCCAGTACTTC
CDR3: CASSGSGGLQETQYF

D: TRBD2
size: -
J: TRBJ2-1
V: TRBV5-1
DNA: TGCGCCAGCAGAATCCTAGCGGGGGTCCTGAGTGAGCAGTTCTTC
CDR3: CASRILAGVLSEQFF

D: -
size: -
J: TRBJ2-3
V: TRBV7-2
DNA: TGTGCCAGCAGCTTAGGTGCGGGGGCGGGTACAGATACGCAGTATTTT
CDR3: CASSLGAGAGTDTQYF

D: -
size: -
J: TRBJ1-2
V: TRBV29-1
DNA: TGCAGCGTTATGGGGGGGGGAGCTATTTTCTATGGCTACACCTTC
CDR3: CSVMGGGAIFYGYTF

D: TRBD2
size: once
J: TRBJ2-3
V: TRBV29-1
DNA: TGCAGCGTTGAAGGAGCGGGGGGTAGCACAGATACGCAGTATTTT
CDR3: CSVEGAGGSTDTQYF

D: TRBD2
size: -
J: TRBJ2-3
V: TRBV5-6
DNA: TGTGCCAGCAGCTTGGCCGGGACTAGCTTCCCAGATACGCAGTATTTT
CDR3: CASSLAGTSFPDTQYF

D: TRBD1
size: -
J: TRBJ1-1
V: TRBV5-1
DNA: TGCGCCAGCAGCGATACAGGGGCTAGTACTGAAGCTTTCTTT
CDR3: CASSDTGASTEAFF

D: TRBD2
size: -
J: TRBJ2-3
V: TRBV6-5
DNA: TGTGCCAGCAGCCTGAAGCGGGGGGATACGCAGTATTTT
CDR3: CASSLKRGDTQYF

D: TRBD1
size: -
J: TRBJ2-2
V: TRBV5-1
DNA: TGCGCCAGCAGCCGACAGGGGGCGAACACCGGGGAGCTGTTTTTT
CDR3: CASSRQGANTGELFF

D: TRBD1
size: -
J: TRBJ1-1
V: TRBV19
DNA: TGTGCCAGTAGTATCCATGGACAGGTGAACACTGAAGCTTTCTTT
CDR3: CASSIHGQVNTEAFF

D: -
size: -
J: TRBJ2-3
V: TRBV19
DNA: TGTGCCAGTAGTATGGGGGGTTTTAGCACAGATACGCAGTATTTT
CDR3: CASSMGGFSTDTQYF

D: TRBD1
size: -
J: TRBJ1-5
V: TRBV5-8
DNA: TGTGCCAGCAGCTCCCGGGACAGCTATCAGCCCCAGCATTTT
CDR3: CASSSRDSYQPQHF

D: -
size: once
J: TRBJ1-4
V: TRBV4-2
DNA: TGTGCCAGCAGCCAAGAATCGCGTCAGGTGGAAAAACTGTTTTTT
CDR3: CASSQESRQVEKLFF

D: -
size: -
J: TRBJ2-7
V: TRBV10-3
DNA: TGTGCCATCAGTCCACTAGCCCAAGCTGGTGGCGAGCAGTACTTC
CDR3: CAISPLAQAGGEQYF

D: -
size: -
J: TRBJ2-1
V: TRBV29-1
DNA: TGCAGCGTTGAGGGAGGGGGGGGTAATGAGCAGTTCTTC
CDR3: CSVEGGGGNEQFF

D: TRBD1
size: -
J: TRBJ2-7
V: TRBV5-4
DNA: TGTGCCAGCAGCCGGGACAGTTCCTCCTACGAGCAGTACTTC
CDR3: CASSRDSSSYEQYF

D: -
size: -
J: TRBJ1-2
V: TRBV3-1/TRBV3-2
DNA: TGTGCCAGCAGCCAAGACCGAAACAGGGTCTACACCTTC
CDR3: CASSQDRNRVYTF

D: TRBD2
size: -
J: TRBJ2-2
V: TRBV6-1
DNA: TGTGCCAGCAGTGAGCCGGGACTAGCCACCGGGGAGCTGTTTTTT
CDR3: CASSEPGLATGELFF

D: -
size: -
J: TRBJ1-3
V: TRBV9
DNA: TGTGCCAGCAGCGTAGGTCCGGGGGACGGAAACACCATATATTTT
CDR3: CASSVGPGDGNTIYF

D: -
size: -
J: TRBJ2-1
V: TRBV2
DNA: TGTGCCACCATGGCCAGTAATGAGCAGTTCTTC
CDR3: CATMASNEQFF

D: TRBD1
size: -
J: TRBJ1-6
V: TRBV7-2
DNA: TGTGCCAGCAGCCCAGGTGGACATACAGGGGCTTCACCCCTCCACTTT
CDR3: CASSPGGHTGASPLHF